The 16 T cell receptor beta chains listed next were all sequenced from one sample in a study of graft-versus-host responses after intestinal transplantation. The assay was immunoSEQ multiplex PCR, and TCRdb's table has in-frame clones only and misses some. The repertoire holds tens of thousands of clones, with 80% to 90% as singletons. No antigen is known for these receptors. The sequencing here drew on unstimulated CD8+ T cells sorted from spleen or lymph node cells, taken before intestinal transplant. These TCRs come from a human donor who received an intestinal transplant.

This chain connects TRBV29-1 to TRBJ2-3; 14 positions match TRBD2. Trimming at V came to 0 bases and at J to 5 bases, leaving 7 bases not matched to a gene. From germline, CDR1 is SQVTM and CDR2 ANQGSEA. The CDR3 consists of 17 residues. CDR3 amino acids: CSVEDQRLAGGRDTQYF. DNA for the CDR3: TGCAGCGTTGAAGATCAACGACTAGCGGGGGGGCGAGATACGCAGTATTTT.

V gene TRBV30 combines with J gene TRBJ1-6, with TRBD1 matching over 8 bases. The CDR3 sequence is 14 residues long. Germline assignment: CDR1 GTSNPN and CDR2 SVGIG (reference sequence). Germline trimming cut 3 bases from V and 9 bases from J; bases unmatched to any gene: 7. DNA of the CDR3: TGTGCCTGGAGAGCCGGACAGGGCAGTTCACCCCTCCACTTT. Its protein product is CAWRAGQGSSPLHF.

The chain's CDR3 is CASSVGTSGGHRGEQYF. DNA of the CDR3: TGTGCCAGCAGCGTGGGGACTAGCGGGGGCCATCGGGGGGAGCAGTACTTC. V is TRBV7-6 and J is TRBJ2-7, with TRBD2 identical over 14 bases. J lost 7 bases, V lost 5 bases, and 13 bases had no gene match. CDR1 is SGHVS, CDR2 FNYEAQ, per germline. The CDR3 totals 17 residues.

V usage is TRBV7-9 and J usage is TRBJ1-1; D perhaps matches TRBD1 (5 bases). CDR1 and CDR2 from the germline V gene are SEHNR and FQNEAQ (reference sequence). This CDR3 comprises 14 residues. V gave up 6 bases and J gave up 1 base, with 12 bases separating them. The CDR3 nucleotides are TGTGCCAGCAGGGGTTACGGGGGGAACACTGAAGCTTTCTTT. Its protein product is CASRGYGGNTEAFF.

CDR3 loop: CASSRERDRGAGELFF. CDR3 bases: TGCGCCAGCAGCCGAGAGAGGGACAGGGGGGCCGGGGAGCTGTTTTTT. This chain connects TRBV4-1 to TRBJ2-2; TRBD1 matches at 11 bases. The length of the CDR3 is 16 residues. Germline CDR1 is MGHRA and CDR2 is YSYEKL. With 4 bases clipped from V and 6 bases from J, the junction kept 7 bases outside the gene matches.

This sequence joins TRBV28 and TRBJ2-7; 8 bases are a match to TRBD1. J was trimmed by 4 bases and V by 5 bases; bases with no gene match: 10. The CDR3 contains 15 residues. Germline CDR1 and CDR2: MDHEN and SYDVKM. The CDR3 here is CASSLLLDRGYEQYF. The CDR3 DNA reads as TGTGCCAGCAGTCTCCTGCTCGACAGGGGTTACGAGCAGTACTTC.

The rearrangement uses TRBV7-9 and TRBJ1-5; D unclear. Germline CDR1 reads SEHNR; CDR2 reads FQNEAQ (reference sequence). This CDR3 contains 12 residues. V lost 3 bases and J 5 bases, leaving 5 bases between the germline ends. The CDR3: CASSFEDQPQHF. CDR3 sequence (DNA): TGTGCCAGCAGCTTCGAGGATCAGCCCCAGCATTTT.

The chain recombines TRBV5-1 with TRBJ2-3; D perhaps matches TRBD1 (5 bases). Trimming pared 0 bases from V and 0 bases from J, leaving 11 bases between. Germline assignment: CDR1 SGHRS and CDR2 YFSETQ. The CDR3 is 16 residues long. CDR3 amino acids: CASSLESTASTDTQYF. The DNA for the CDR3 is TGCGCCAGCAGCTTGGAGTCGACAGCTAGCACAGATACGCAGTATTTT.

The CDR3 DNA sequence: TGTGCCAGCAGCTGGTCGGGGGGGCACGATCAGCCCCAGCATTTT. Translation gives CASSWSGGHDQPQHF. The genes are TRBV27 and TRBJ1-5, with D maybe TRBD1 (6 bases). The V and J ends lost 6 bases and 5 bases respectively, with 17 bases between them. This CDR3 has 15 amino acids. Germline V gene lookup returns CDR1 MNHEY and CDR2 SMNVEV (reference sequence).

The chain joins TRBV29-1 to TRBJ1-1; D is undetermined. V gave up 3 bases and J gave up 1 base, with 6 bases separating them. The V gene's germline CDR1 is SQVTM and CDR2 ANQGSEA. The CDR3 sequence is 12 residues long. In nucleotides, the CDR3 is TGCAGCGTTGATATAGAGAACACTGAAGCTTTCTTT. It specifies CSVDIENTEAFF.

V and J are TRBV29-1 and TRBJ2-3, with 9 bases matching TRBD2. Germline V lookup: CDR1 SQVTM, CDR2 ANQGSEA. The CDR3 has 16 amino acids. J was trimmed by 4 bases and V by 5 bases; bases with no gene match: 13. In DNA, the CDR3 is TGCAGCGTTCAGTTTAGTGGTAGCGGGAGTTCAGATACGCAGTATTTT. Its protein is CSVQFSGSGSSDTQYF.

The CDR3 spells CASSLAGGRRDEQFF. The CDR3 bases are TGTGCCAGCAGTCTTGCAGGGGGCAGGAGAGATGAGCAGTTCTTC. The rearrangement joins TRBV7-8 to TRBJ2-1; 8 bases are shared with TRBD1. Unmatched junction bases numbered 12, after V lost 6 bases and J lost 8 bases. The CDR3 consists of 15 residues. CDR1 and CDR2 (germline): SGHVS, FQNEAQ.

The rearrangement uses TRBV2 and TRBJ2-5; 12 nucleotides agree with TRBD2. CDR1 SNHLY and CDR2 FYNNEI come from the germline V gene. The V gene end was trimmed by 8 bases and the J gene end by 4 bases; junction bases not matched to a gene: 14. The CDR3 is made up of 17 amino acids. CDR3 sequence: CASLRLAGELMGETQYF. The CDR3 coding sequence is TGTGCCAGCTTACGACTAGCGGGAGAGCTTATGGGAGAGACCCAGTACTTC.

This sequence joins TRBV6-5 and TRBJ1-1; TRBD1 might be the D (6 bases). Trimming shortened V by 5 bases and J by 1 base, and 11 bases separated the two germline ends. The germline CDR1 and CDR2 sequences are MNHEY and SVGAGI. The CDR3 runs 14 residues. CDR3 in amino acids: CASSGQRGNTEAFF. The CDR3 DNA is TGTGCCAGCAGTGGACAGCGGGGGAACACTGAAGCTTTCTTT.

The gene calls are TRBV6-5 and TRBJ2-7; no firm D call. Germline lookup yields CDR1 MNHEY and CDR2 SVGAGI. V was pared by 6 bases and J by 1 base, with 7 bases between. CDR3 length: 12 residues. CDR3 DNA sequence: TGTGCCAGCAGGGCAGGATCCTACGAGCAGTACTTC. Amino acids: CASRAGSYEQYF.

This clone was seen only once. V is TRBV28 and J is TRBJ2-1; 13 nucleotides match TRBD2. The CDR3 contains 16 residues. CDR1 MDHEN and CDR2 SYDVKM come from the germline V gene. After removal of 2 bases from V and 10 bases from J, the junction contained 8 bases not matched to a gene. In DNA form, the CDR3 reads TGTGCCAGCAGTTTAGGGGGGACTAGCGGGACCAACGAGCAGTTCTTC. Encoded protein: CASSLGGTSGTNEQFF. Combining the CDR3 with reference TRBV28 and TRBJ2-1 gives the whole variable domain DVKVTQSSRYLVKRTGEKVFLECVQDMDHENMFWYRQDPGLGLRLIYFSYDVKMKEKGDIPEGYSVSREKKERFSLILESASTNQTSMYLCASSLGGTSGTNEQFFGPGTRLTVL.